This T cell receptor beta chain was recovered during a study of cytotoxic CD8 clonotypes in ibrutinib-treated CLL. Across the study: Mean productive templates were approximately 230,000; mean productive rearrangements were around 93,000. The study, taken as a whole, reports: Once treatment began, public clonotypes, which were uncommon, contracted or stayed stable. Sampling times, which were not matched between the groups, differed between sustained-remission patients and progressing patients.

This clone appeared once. Its target is not known. Assay used: immunoSEQ multiplex PCR; TCRdb lists only in-frame clones, some missing. Found here are around 77,000 clones, approximately 80% of them singletons; the top ten hold around 7.7%. The CDR3 is made up of 13 amino acids. V lost 6 bases to trimming and J lost 8 bases, with 16 bases between them. Germline V gives CDR1 MNHNS, CDR2 SASEGT. The sample was PBMCs, taken at disease progression, from a patient treated with ibrutinib. This TCR was recovered from a human donor with chronic lymphocytic leukemia. The V call is TRBV6-1, the J call TRBJ1-1; TRBD1 is a possible D gene (5 bases). In DNA form, the CDR3 reads TGTGCCAGCAGCCGCCGGCCAGAGGGGGAAGCTTTCTTT. Protein sequence: CASSRRPEGEAFF.